The subject of this entry is one T cell receptor beta chain. Sequencing used immunoSEQ multiplex PCR; TCRdb keeps in-frame clones, though not all of them. The sample has approximately 220,000 clones; about 87% are singletons. The V segment lost 0 bases and the J segment 5 bases; nucleotides outside the gene matches: 9. The CDR3 sequence is 16 residues long. Looked up from germline, CDR1 is SGDLS and CDR2 is YYNGEE. This entry belongs to a study of blood T cell repertoires in COVID-19. Study background: PBMCs, B-cell-depleted T cells, or T cells were the source of the cDNA or gDNA that made up the material.

The chain couples TRBV9 to TRBJ1-1; 8 positions agree with TRBD1. The sample taken for sequencing was PBMCs or T cells enriched from blood (not recorded which). The clonotype originates from a woman younger than 45 who had recovered from COVID-19. The CDR3 DNA follows: TGTGCCAGCAGCGTAGAAAGTCAGGGGGCAAGGACTGAAGCTTTCTTT. Protein sequence: CASSVESQGARTEAFF.